Each of the 9 T cell receptor beta chains below was sequenced from the same sample in a study of graft-versus-host responses after intestinal transplantation listed by TCRdb under 2021. Libraries came from the immunoSEQ multiplex PCR assay. In its TCRdb copy, this immuneACCESS table keeps in-frame sequences only and misses some clones. Where compared with another copy, unresolved V genes explain less than half of these, and the others have no known cause. This sample comprises approximately 10,000 clones, around 33% of them detected only once. Less than 15% of the sample is held by the ten biggest clonotypes. Taken with the paper, the label for time point translates to: cells obtained before transplantation from donor or recipient. Mixed lymphocyte reactions plated approximately 200,000 CFSE-labeled pre-transplant responders with approximately 200,000 irradiated violet-dye-labeled stimulators and were cultured for 6 to 7 days.

Sample: alloreactive CD8+ T cells from a mixed lymphocyte reaction culture, taken before intestinal transplant. This sample's cell subset or site label indicates: CFSE-low proliferating T cells sorted from roughly six-day pre-transplant mixed lymphocyte reaction (GvH or HvG direction). Receptors were obtained from a human patient who received an intestinal transplant.

This clone turned up a few times. CDR3 coding DNA: TGTGCCAGCAGTCCTATAGGGAGGGCCATCACAGATACGCAGTATTTT. Amino acid sequence: CASSPIGRAITDTQYF. The chain recombines TRBV28 with TRBJ2-3; 7 bases agree with TRBD2. The V segment lost 5 bases and the J segment 2 bases; nucleotides outside the gene matches: 10. The CDR3 totals 16 residues. Germline V lookup: CDR1 MDHEN, CDR2 SYDVKM.

This clone is labeled medium-sized. J is TRBJ2-7 and V is TRBV4-1; 8 bases line up with TRBD2. The CDR3 spans 14 residues. J gave up 3 bases and V 4 bases, and 5 bases lay outside the gene matches. Germline lookup yields CDR1 MGHRA and CDR2 YSYEKL. The CDR3 DNA reads TGCGCCAGCAGCCCCGAACTAGCGGACTACGAGCAGTACTTC. Its translation is CASSPELADYEQYF.

In DNA, the CDR3 is TGCGCCAGCAGCATCCACAGGGGGTGGACTGAAGCTTTCTTT. Translated: CASSIHRGWTEAFF. The V and J genes are TRBV4-1 and TRBJ1-1; 8 bases are a match to TRBD1. V was clipped by 5 bases and J by 5 bases; unmatched bases: 7. CDR1 MGHRA and CDR2 YSYEKL come from the germline V gene. The length of the CDR3 is 14 residues.

The chain links TRBV29-1 to TRBJ2-1; TRBD2 matches at 10 bases. The germline V gene encodes CDR1 SQVTM and CDR2 ANQGSEA. J was trimmed by 4 bases and V by 5 bases; bases with no gene match: 5. The CDR3 length is 14 residues. The CDR3 DNA is TGCAGCGTTTTTAGCGGGAGGTTGTACAATGAGCAGTTCTTC. It translates to CSVFSGRLYNEQFF.

CDR3 coding DNA: TGTGCCAGCAGCCAATCTAGGGCACAGGGTGCAGACACTGAAGCTTTCTTT. Translated: CASSQSRAQGADTEAFF. This sequence joins TRBV16 and TRBJ1-1; D is perhaps TRBD1 (6 bases). Germline-derived CDR1 and CDR2 are KGHSY and FQNENV. The length of the CDR3 is 17 residues. Trimming pared 0 bases from V and 3 bases from J, leaving 17 bases between.

This clone was seen a handful of times. The genes are TRBV10-3 and TRBJ2-7; TRBD1 might be the D (5 bases). V gave up 3 bases and J gave up 2 bases, with 11 bases separating them. The CDR3 has 14 residues. The germline V gene encodes CDR1 ENHRY and CDR2 SYGVKD. In nucleotides, the CDR3 is TGTGCCATCAGTGATTGGGGCTGGACCTACGAGCAGTACTTC. It encodes CAISDWGWTYEQYF.

This clone appeared a few times. V usage is TRBV27 and J usage is TRBJ1-1, with a tentative D call TRBD1 (5 bases). In germline, CDR1 is MNHEY, CDR2 SMNVEV (reference sequence). The CDR3 is 14 residues long. The V end lost 2 bases, the J end lost 4 bases, and 11 bases lay between the germline ends. CDR3 sequence: CASSLSGALTEAFF. The CDR3 DNA sequence: TGTGCCAGCAGTTTAAGTGGGGCACTCACTGAAGCTTTCTTT.

The genes are TRBV7-9 and TRBJ1-2, with a tentative D call TRBD1 (5 bases). The length of the CDR3 is 13 residues. Germline V gene data show CDR1 as SEHNR and CDR2 as FQNEAQ (reference sequence). V lost 3 bases and J lost 8, with 13 bases in between. The CDR3 region has the DNA TGTGCCAGCAGCTTTTCCCCCAGGGAAGGCTACACCTTC. Translating it yields CASSFSPREGYTF. The entire variable domain, with the rest obtained from reference TRBV7-9 and TRBJ1-2, is as follows: DTGVSQNPRHKITKRGQNVTFRCDPISEHNRLYWYRQTLGQGPEFLTYFQNEAQLEKSRLLSDRFSAERPKGSFSTLEIQRTEQGDSAMYLCASSFSPREGYTFGSGTRLTVV.

By share, this clone counts as medium-sized. The V call is TRBV19, the J call TRBJ1-1; 8 bases agree with TRBD1. Germline V gene lookup returns CDR1 LNHDA and CDR2 SQIVND (reference sequence). Losses at the gene ends were 1 base for V and 5 bases for J; bases not matched to a gene: 3. The CDR3 is 14 amino acids. This chain's CDR3 is CASSIGQGATEAFF. CDR3 DNA: TGTGCCAGTAGTATAGGGCAGGGGGCAACTGAAGCTTTCTTT.